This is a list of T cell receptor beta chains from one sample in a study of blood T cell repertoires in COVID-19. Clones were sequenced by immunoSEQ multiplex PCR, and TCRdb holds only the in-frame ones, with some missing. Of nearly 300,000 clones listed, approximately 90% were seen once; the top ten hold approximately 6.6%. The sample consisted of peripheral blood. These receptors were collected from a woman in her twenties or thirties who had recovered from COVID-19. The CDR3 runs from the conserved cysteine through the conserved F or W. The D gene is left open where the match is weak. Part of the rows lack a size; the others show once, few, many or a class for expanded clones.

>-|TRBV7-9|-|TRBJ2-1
CASSLGKQTHNEQFF
TGTGCCAGCAGCCTAGGAAAACAGACCCACAATGAGCAGTTCTTC
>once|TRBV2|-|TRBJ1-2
CASSEVEGDYGYTF
TGTGCCAGCAGTGAAGTGGAGGGAGACTATGGCTACACCTTC
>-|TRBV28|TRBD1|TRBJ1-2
CASSSPGQYGYTF
TGTGCCAGCAGTTCCCCGGGACAGTATGGCTACACCTTC
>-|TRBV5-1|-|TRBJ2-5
CASSRAQGQETQYF
TGCGCCAGCAGCCGGGCCCAGGGCCAAGAGACCCAGTACTTC
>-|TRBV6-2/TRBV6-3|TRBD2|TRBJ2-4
CASSERTSGGQNIQYF
TGTGCCAGCAGTGAGCGGACTAGCGGGGGGCAAAACATTCAGTACTTC
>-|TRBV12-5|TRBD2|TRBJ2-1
CASGLVTGGTSGTLGRNEQFF
TGTGCTAGTGGTTTGGTAACCGGGGGGACTAGCGGAACCTTGGGGCGAAATGAGCAGTTCTTC
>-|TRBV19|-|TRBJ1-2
CASSLYALWGHTF
TGTGCCAGTAGTCTCTACGCCCTCTGGGGCCACACCTTC
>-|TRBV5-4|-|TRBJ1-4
CASSLGQTNEKLFF
TGTGCCAGCAGCTTGGGACAGACTAATGAAAAACTGTTTTTT
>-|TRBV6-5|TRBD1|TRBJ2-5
CASSLGQGETQYF
TGTGCCAGCAGTCTCGGACAGGGAGAGACCCAGTACTTC
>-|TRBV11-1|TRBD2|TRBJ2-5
CASSLGLAGRTQYF
TGTGCCAGCAGCTTGGGACTAGCGGGCCGGACCCAGTACTTC
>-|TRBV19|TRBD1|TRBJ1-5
CASSIQQGKPSNQPQHF
TGTGCCAGTAGTATTCAACAGGGGAAGCCTAGCAATCAGCCCCAGCATTTT
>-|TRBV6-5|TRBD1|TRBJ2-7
CASSSGTVLYEQYF
TGTGCCAGCAGTTCCGGGACAGTCCTCTACGAGCAGTACTTC
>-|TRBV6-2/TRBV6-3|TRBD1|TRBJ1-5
CASRPRGHLDQPQHF
TGTGCCAGCAGACCTAGGGGGCATTTGGATCAGCCCCAGCATTTT
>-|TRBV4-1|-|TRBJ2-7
CASSQGDKSYEQYF
TGCGCCAGCAGCCAAGGGGACAAATCCTACGAGCAGTACTTC
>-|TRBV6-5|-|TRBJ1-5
CASSSTGRQPQHF
TGTGCCAGCAGTTCCACCGGTCGTCAGCCCCAGCATTTT
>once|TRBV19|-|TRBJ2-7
CASRHSGIQAYEQYF
TGTGCCAGTAGACATTCGGGTATTCAAGCCTACGAGCAGTACTTC
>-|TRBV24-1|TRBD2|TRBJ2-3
CATSDSILAGPGDTQYF
TGTGCCACCAGTGATTCTATACTAGCGGGGCCTGGAGATACGCAGTATTTT
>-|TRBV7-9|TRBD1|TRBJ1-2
CASSSGQLNYGYTF
TGTGCCAGCAGCTCGGGACAGCTTAACTATGGCTACACCTTC
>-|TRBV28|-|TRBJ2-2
CASSLYRTGELFF
TGTGCCAGCAGTTTATACAGGACCGGGGAGCTGTTTTTT
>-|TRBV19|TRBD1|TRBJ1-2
CASSGGTGASYGYTF
TGTGCCAGTAGTGGGGGGACAGGAGCCTCCTATGGCTACACCTTC
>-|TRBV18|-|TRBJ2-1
CASSPPSGNEQFF
TGTGCCAGCTCACCACCCTCGGGGAATGAGCAGTTCTTC
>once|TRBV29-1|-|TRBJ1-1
CSVEGLSGGNTEAFF
TGCAGCGTTGAAGGTCTCTCTGGCGGGAACACTGAAGCTTTCTTT
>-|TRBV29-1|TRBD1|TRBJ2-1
CSVEDRGQGANEQFF
TGCAGCGTTGAAGATCGGGGACAGGGGGCCAATGAGCAGTTCTTC
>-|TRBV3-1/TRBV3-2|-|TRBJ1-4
CASSDGEGGEKLFF
TGTGCCAGCAGCGACGGGGAGGGGGGTGAAAAACTGTTTTTT
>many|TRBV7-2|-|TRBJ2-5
CASSPYQETQYF
TGTGCCAGCAGCCCGTACCAAGAGACCCAGTACTTC
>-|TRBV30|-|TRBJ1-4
CACDSPHEKLFF
TGTGCCTGTGACAGTCCGCATGAAAAACTGTTTTTT
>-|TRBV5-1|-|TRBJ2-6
CASSLVGAAGANVLTF
TGCGCCAGCAGCTTGGTAGGGGCGGCTGGGGCCAACGTCCTGACTTTC
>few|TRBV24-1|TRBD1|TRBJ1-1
CATMITGGSEAFF
TGTGCCACCATGATTACAGGGGGCAGTGAAGCTTTCTTT
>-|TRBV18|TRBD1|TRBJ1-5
CASSPGQREPQHF
TGTGCCAGCTCACCGGGACAGAGGGAGCCCCAGCATTTT
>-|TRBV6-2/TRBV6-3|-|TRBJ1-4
CASSIRSTTNEKLFF
TGTGCCAGCAGCATTCGGTCAACAACTAATGAAAAACTGTTTTTT
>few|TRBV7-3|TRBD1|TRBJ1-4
CASSLGTGGEKLFF
TGTGCCAGCAGCTTAGGGACAGGTGGGGAAAAACTGTTTTTT
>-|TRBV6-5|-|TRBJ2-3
CASSPQGTDTQYF
TGTGCCAGCAGCCCCCAGGGCACAGATACGCAGTATTTT
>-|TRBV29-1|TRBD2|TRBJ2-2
CSVGGLAGSRTGELFF
TGCAGCGTTGGAGGACTAGCGGGGTCACGAACCGGGGAGCTGTTTTTT
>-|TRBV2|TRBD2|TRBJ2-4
CASSPGTSVGNIQYF
TGTGCCAGCAGCCCCGGGACTAGCGTGGGAAACATTCAGTACTTC
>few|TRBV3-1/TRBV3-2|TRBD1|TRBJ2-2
CASSHGTGGAGELFF
TGTGCCAGCAGCCATGGGACAGGGGGCGCGGGGGAGCTGTTTTTT
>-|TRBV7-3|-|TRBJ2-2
CASSPSIGGAGTGELFF
TGTGCCAGCAGCCCCTCAATAGGGGGGGCGGGCACCGGGGAGCTGTTTTTT
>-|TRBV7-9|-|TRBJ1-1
CASSVDSWPEAFF
TGTGCCAGTAGTGTGGACAGCTGGCCTGAAGCTTTCTTT
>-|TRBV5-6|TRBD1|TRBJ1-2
CASSRQGRGGGYTF
TGTGCCAGCAGCCGACAGGGTAGGGGAGGTGGCTACACCTTC